This entry lists 13 T cell receptor beta chains sequenced from one sample in a study of T cells in Graves' hyperthyroidism and ophthalmopathy. Amplified regions were TCR beta CDR3 sequences from RNA transcripts. HTBI primers were employed in a first-round RT-PCR of the TCR CDR3. TCRdb itself ran the multiplex PCR reads through MiXCR, one entry per CDR3 protein. The repertoire holds 300,000 to 450,000 distinct CDR3 sequences, with roughly 17% as singletons. The sample comprised blood. The origin of the receptors is a young woman with Graves' hyperthyroidism that later progressed to Graves' ophthalmopathy.

This clonotype was counted many times. The rearrangement uses TRBV18 and TRBJ2-7; D gene ambiguous. The CDR3 sequence is 13 residues long. V was trimmed by 4 bases and J by 3 bases, leaving 10 bases between them. The germline V gene encodes CDR1 KGHSH and CDR2 LQKENI. For the CDR3, the DNA is TGTGCCAGCTCACAATCACCAGGCTACGAGCAGTACTTC. Translated, it gives CASSQSPGYEQYF.

This sequence joins TRBV9 and TRBJ1-3, with D tentatively TRBD1 (5 bases). Trimming stripped 5 bases from V and 2 bases from J, with 8 bases between. Germline V gives CDR1 SGDLS, CDR2 YYNGEE. CDR3 length: 13 amino acids. The CDR3 DNA follows: TGTGCCAGCAGGTCGGGGGCTGGAAACACCATATATTTT. Residues: CASRSGAGNTIYF.

In this sample, this clonotype turned up a few times. V usage is TRBV5-1 and J usage is TRBJ2-5; 10 bases are shared with TRBD2. The CDR3 contains 15 residues. Germline V gives CDR1 SGHRS, CDR2 YFSETQ. Losses at the gene ends were 1 base for V and 5 bases for J; bases not matched to a gene: 5. In DNA, the CDR3 is TGCGCCAGCAGCTTGACTAGCGGGGTATGGGAGACCCAGTACTTC. This codes for CASSLTSGVWETQYF.

This sequence joins TRBV10-2 and TRBJ2-7, with 8 bases matching TRBD1. CDR3 length: 15 residues. J was trimmed by 2 bases and V by 2 bases; bases with no gene match: 5. CDR1 is WSHSY, CDR2 SAAADI, per germline. CDR3 residues: CASSEIGQGAYEQYF. The CDR3 bases are TGCGCCAGCAGTGAGATAGGACAGGGCGCCTACGAGCAGTACTTC.

In its sample, this clonotype was seen a few times. This rearrangement joins TRBV28 to TRBJ2-3; D is undetermined. Trimming cost V 6 bases and J 4 bases, with 14 bases left between them. The germline CDR1 and CDR2 sequences are MDHEN and SYDVKM. This CDR3 has 14 amino acids. The CDR3 reads CASSPEGLPDTQYF. The CDR3 nucleotides are TGTGCCAGCAGCCCCGAAGGGCTACCAGATACGCAGTATTTT.

The table lists this clonotype with many counts. The rearrangement joins TRBV18 to TRBJ2-3; D is uncertain. The CDR3 consists of 13 residues. V was clipped by 3 bases and J by 4 bases, with 8 bases between them. Germline CDR1 KGHSH, CDR2 LQKENI. The CDR3 here is CASSPDGPDTQYF. The CDR3 nucleotides read TGTGCCAGCTCACCTGACGGACCAGATACGCAGTATTTT.

This clonotype was counted at least ten times. The chain couples TRBV28 to TRBJ1-5; 10 nucleotides agree with TRBD1. Losses at the gene ends were 6 bases for V and 6 bases for J; bases not matched to a gene: 5. This CDR3 is built from 14 residues. Germline V gene data show CDR1 as MDHEN and CDR2 as SYDVKM. The CDR3 sequence is CASSRRDRGQPQHF. The CDR3 DNA reads as TGTGCCAGCAGCCGCCGGGACAGGGGTCAGCCCCAGCATTTT.

J is TRBJ2-1 and V is TRBV28, with TRBD1 matching over 8 bases. CDR1 and CDR2 from the germline V gene are MDHEN and SYDVKM. The CDR3 has 16 residues. With V trimmed by 2 bases and J by 9 bases, 12 bases remained unmatched. This CDR3 reads CASSLAGGEELGEQFF. The DNA for the CDR3 is TGTGCCAGCAGTTTAGCAGGGGGCGAGGAATTGGGTGAGCAGTTCTTC.

At least ten counts were recorded for this clonotype. This rearrangement joins TRBV11-2 to TRBJ1-1, with a tentative D call TRBD1 (6 bases). Germline V gives CDR1 SGHAT, CDR2 FQNNGV. V lost 8 bases and J lost 5, with 15 bases in between. The length of the CDR3 is 13 residues. The chain's CDR3 is CASRPTRGTEAFF. CDR3 nucleotides: TGTGCCAGCCGCCCAACGAGGGGGACTGAAGCTTTCTTT.

This clonotype was recorded many times. CDR3 region: CSASGPEDNSPLHF. CDR3 bases: TGCAGTGCTAGTGGGCCAGAAGATAATTCACCCCTCCACTTT. J is TRBJ1-6 and V is TRBV20-1; D unclear. The CDR3 covers 14 residues. Per the germline V gene, CDR1 is DFQATT and CDR2 is SNEGSKA (reference sequence). Deletions cut 3 bases from V and 5 bases from J, with 11 bases between.

With respect to this clonotype: A read error may be the cause here, since a much bigger clone is one base away. This chain joins TRBV2 and TRBJ2-3; D is undetermined. CDR1 is SNHLY and CDR2 is FYNNEI in the germline V gene. The CDR3 consists of 12 residues. V was cut by 6 bases and J by 1 base, with 5 bases left in between. CDR3 region: CASRWGTDTQYF. The CDR3 DNA is TGTGCCAGCAGATGGGGCACAGATACGCAGTATTTT.

This clonotype was seen only a few times. This CDR3 is CAWTDLDSYYGYTF. The CDR3 DNA follows: TGTGCCTGGACCGACTTGGACAGCTACTATGGCTACACCTTC. The rearrangement joins TRBV30 to TRBJ1-2; tentative D call: TRBD1 (6 bases). V dropped 4 bases and J dropped 3 bases, with 15 bases sitting between them. Germline CDR1 reads GTSNPN; CDR2 reads SVGIG (reference sequence). This CDR3 is built from 14 residues.

This clonotype appeared many times. The chain couples TRBV30 to TRBJ2-7; D is undetermined. From germline, CDR1 is GTSNPN and CDR2 SVGIG (reference sequence). The CDR3 sequence is 13 residues long. Trimming left V 2 bases short and J 0 bases short, with 8 bases between. The DNA for the CDR3 is TGTGCCTGGAGTCATGGCTCCTCCTACGAGCAGTACTTC. Translating gives CAWSHGSSYEQYF. The full variable domain, rest sourced from reference TRBV30 and TRBJ2-7, is SQTIHQWPATLVQPVGSPLSLECTVEGTSNPNLYWYRQAAGRGLQLLFYSVGIGQISSEVPQNLSASRPQDRQFILSSKKLLLSDSGFYLCAWSHGSSYEQYFGPGTRLTVT.